These 16 T cell receptor beta chains came from one sample sequenced in a study of blood T cell repertoires in COVID-19. Sequencing was performed with immunoSEQ multiplex PCR; in TCRdb, only in-frame clones are kept and a portion is missing. This sample carries 65,000 or so clones, roughly 74% of them seen once, and the ten largest clones take 25%. What was sequenced was peripheral blood. The receptors derive from a human donor in a cohort sampled during active COVID-19.

Written as DNA, the CDR3 is TGTGCCAGCAGCAATAGCCCTGGCAATGAGCAGTTCTTC. It encodes CASSNSPGNEQFF. The J gene is TRBJ2-1, the V gene TRBV7-2, with D hard to call. CDR3 length: 13 residues. V was clipped by 5 bases and J by 6 bases, with 11 bases between them. Looked up from germline, CDR1 is SGHTA and CDR2 is FQGNSA.

The chain uses TRBV4-2 and TRBJ2-1; 13 bases agree with TRBD2. Trimming removed 4 bases from V and 7 bases from J; junction bases left unmatched: 7. Per the germline V gene, CDR1 is LGHNA and CDR2 is YNFKEQ. This CDR3 has 16 amino acids. The CDR3 DNA reads TGTGCCAGCAGCCGACAGACTAGCGGGGGGCGGAATGAGCAGTTCTTC. It codes for CASSRQTSGGRNEQFF.

This clone was counted between two and nine times. This CDR3 is CASSVEIDREAFF. For the CDR3, the DNA is TGTGCCAGCAGCGTAGAGATAGACAGAGAGGCTTTCTTT. The chain is built from TRBV9 and TRBJ1-1, with TRBD1 as a possible D gene (5 bases). The CDR3 totals 13 residues. Germline V lookup: CDR1 SGDLS, CDR2 YYNGEE. V lost 0 bases and J lost 11, with 14 bases in between.

The rearrangement uses TRBV7-3 and TRBJ1-1; perhaps TRBD1 as D (6 bases). The ends were cut back, 1 base at V and 4 bases at J, with 19 bases in the middle. This CDR3 has 17 amino acids. Per the germline V gene, CDR1 is SGHTA and CDR2 is FQGTGA. The CDR3 nucleotides are TGTGCCAGCAGCTTAAACCCCCCGGGCAGGGGAGTCACTGAAGCTTTCTTT. This translates into CASSLNPPGRGVTEAFF.

The chain carries TRBV6-5 and TRBJ2-2; D possibly corresponds to TRBD2 (6 bases). Trimming took 2 bases from V and 6 from J, leaving 13 bases between them. The CDR3 spans 15 residues. Germline V gene sequence: CDR1 MNHEY, CDR2 SVGAGI. CDR3 DNA: TGTGCCAGCAGTTACACGACCGGAGGGGCCGGGGAGCTGTTTTTT. Amino acids: CASSYTTGGAGELFF.

Only a few counts were recorded for this clone. The gene calls are TRBV9 and TRBJ1-4; the match to TRBD1 covers 8 bases. J was trimmed by 8 bases and V by 0 bases; bases with no gene match: 6. The CDR3 has 15 residues. The germline CDR1 and CDR2 sequences are SGDLS and YYNGEE. CDR3 amino acids: CASSVGRGLGEKLFF. The DNA of the CDR3 is TGTGCCAGCAGCGTAGGCAGGGGGCTAGGGGAAAAACTGTTTTTT.

V and J are TRBV6-2 or TRBV6-3 and TRBJ2-1, with TRBD2 identical over 7 bases. The CDR3 has 18 amino acids. Trimming removed 2 bases from V and 3 bases from J; junction bases left unmatched: 13. Germline CDR1 and CDR2: MNHEY and SVGEGT. In nucleotides, the CDR3 is TGTGCCAGCAGTTACCGCGATCGGGGCGGGGGTAGCTACAATGAGCAGTTCTTC. As protein: CASSYRDRGGGSYNEQFF.

The chain combines TRBV9 with TRBJ2-6; 10 bases match TRBD1. Per germline, CDR1 SGDLS and CDR2 YYNGEE. V was clipped by 0 bases and J by 2 bases; unmatched bases: 11. The CDR3 is made up of 20 amino acids. This CDR3 is CASSVAVSGTGAPGANVLTF. In DNA form, the CDR3 reads TGTGCCAGCAGCGTAGCTGTTTCGGGGACAGGGGCCCCTGGGGCCAACGTCCTGACTTTC. The full variable domain, with the rest looked up from reference TRBV9 and TRBJ2-6, is DSGVTQTPKHLITATGQRVTLRCSPRSGDLSVYWYQQSLDQGLQFLIQYYNGEERAKGNILERFSAQQFPDLHSELNLSSLELGDSALYFCASSVAVSGTGAPGANVLTFGAGSRLTVL.

The chain links TRBV30 to TRBJ1-1; D call uncertain. V was trimmed by 8 bases and J by 2 bases, leaving 24 bases between them. The CDR3 sequence is 16 residues long. Germline V gives CDR1 GTSNPN, CDR2 SVGIG (reference sequence). DNA of the CDR3: TGTGCCGCCACCTTCCTGTACAGCGGCGGCAACACTGAAGCTTTCTTT. The encoded protein is CAATFLYSGGNTEAFF.

V and J are TRBV6-5 and TRBJ2-1; 10 nucleotides align to TRBD2. CDR1 and CDR2 from the germline V gene are MNHEY and SVGAGI. The CDR3 runs 13 residues. The junction had 7 bases not matched to a gene; V was cut back by 10 bases and J by 7 bases. In DNA form, the CDR3 reads TGTGCCACTCTAGCGGGAGTAATGAATGAGCAGTTCTTC. Amino acids: CATLAGVMNEQFF.

This clone was counted at least ten times. The J gene is TRBJ1-4, the V gene TRBV19; a possible D gene is TRBD1 (6 bases). The CDR3 covers 15 residues. CDR1 and CDR2 from the germline V gene are LNHDA and SQIVND (reference sequence). Deletions cut 5 bases from V and 5 bases from J, with 15 bases between. CDR3 amino acids: CASSFLTGTNEKLFF. The CDR3 DNA is TGTGCCAGTAGTTTCCTGACAGGAACGAATGAAAAACTGTTTTTT.

V usage is TRBV6-6 and J usage is TRBJ2-4; D is perhaps TRBD1 (6 bases). The ends were cut back, 2 bases at V and 1 base at J, with 9 bases in the middle. Looked up from germline, CDR1 is MNHNY and CDR2 is SVGAGI (reference sequence). This CDR3 is built from 15 residues. The CDR3 nucleotides read TGTGCCAGCAGTTACAATGACAGGGCCAAAAACATTCAGTACTTC. Translating it yields CASSYNDRAKNIQYF.

The CDR3 DNA reads as TGTGCCAGCAGCTTAGCGCTAGACTATGGCTACACCTTC. This encodes CASSLALDYGYTF. The V call is TRBV7-8, the J call TRBJ1-2; D gene ambiguous. Germline V gene data show CDR1 as SGHVS and CDR2 as FQNEAQ. The CDR3 is made up of 13 amino acids. V lost 0 bases, J lost 3 bases, and 5 bases lay in between.

This rearrangement joins TRBV6-5 to TRBJ2-1; D perhaps matches TRBD2 (6 bases). The CDR3 runs 12 residues. Germline V CDR1 and CDR2: MNHEY, SVGAGI. The V end lost 8 bases, the J end lost 11 bases, and 16 bases lay between the germline ends. For the CDR3, the DNA is TGTGCCAGCGTGAATAGCGGCCTGCAGCAGTTCTTC. Translation: CASVNSGLQQFF.

The chain is built from TRBV14 and TRBJ1-2; 7 bases line up with TRBD1. The CDR3 contains 17 residues. With 4 bases clipped from V and 6 bases from J, the junction kept 17 bases outside the gene matches. CDR1 and CDR2 (germline): SGHDN, FVKESK. The DNA for the CDR3 is TGTGCCAGCAGCCCCGCGGGACAGTTCTTACTGGGGAATGGCTACACCTTC. Protein sequence: CASSPAGQFLLGNGYTF.

This clone has a single count. The chain carries TRBV6-5 and TRBJ2-7, with D possibly being TRBD2 (6 bases). Germline V lookup: CDR1 MNHEY, CDR2 SVGAGI. Trimming pared 7 bases from V and 4 bases from J, leaving 20 bases between. CDR3 length: 15 amino acids. CDR3: CASTQVGGPRYEQYF. The CDR3 nucleotides read TGTGCCAGCACCCAAGTCGGGGGACCCAGGTACGAGCAGTACTTC.